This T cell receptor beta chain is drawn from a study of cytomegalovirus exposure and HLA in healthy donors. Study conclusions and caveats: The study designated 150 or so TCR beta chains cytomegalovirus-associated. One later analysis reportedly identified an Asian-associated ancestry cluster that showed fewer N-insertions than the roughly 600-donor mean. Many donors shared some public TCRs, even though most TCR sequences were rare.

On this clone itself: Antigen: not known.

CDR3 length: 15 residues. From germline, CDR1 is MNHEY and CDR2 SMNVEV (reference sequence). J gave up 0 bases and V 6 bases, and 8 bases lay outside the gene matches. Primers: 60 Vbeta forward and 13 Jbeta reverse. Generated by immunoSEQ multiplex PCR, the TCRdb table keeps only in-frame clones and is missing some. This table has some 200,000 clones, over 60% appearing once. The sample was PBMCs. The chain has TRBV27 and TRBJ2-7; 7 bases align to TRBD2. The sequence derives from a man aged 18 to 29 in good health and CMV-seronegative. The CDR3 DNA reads TGTGCCAGCAGCCGAAGCGGGACGTTCTCCTACGAGCAGTACTTC. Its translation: CASSRSGTFSYEQYF.